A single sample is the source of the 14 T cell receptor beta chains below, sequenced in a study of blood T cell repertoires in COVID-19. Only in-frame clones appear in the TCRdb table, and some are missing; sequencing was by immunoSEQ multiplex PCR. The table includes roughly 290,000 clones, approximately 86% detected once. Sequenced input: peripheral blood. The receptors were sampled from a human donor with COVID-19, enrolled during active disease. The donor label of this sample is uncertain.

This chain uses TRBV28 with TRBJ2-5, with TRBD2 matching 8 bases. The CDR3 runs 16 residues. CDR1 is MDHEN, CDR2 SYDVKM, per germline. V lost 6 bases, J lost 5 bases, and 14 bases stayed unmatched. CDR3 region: CASRSTRGREGETQYF. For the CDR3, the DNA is TGTGCCAGCAGGTCTACCAGGGGACGGGAGGGGGAGACCCAGTACTTC.

The CDR3 protein is CASSVAAGVNTGELFF. CDR3 in DNA: TGTGCCAGCAGCGTAGCAGCAGGGGTGAACACCGGGGAGCTGTTTTTT. This chain links TRBV9 with TRBJ2-2; D perhaps matches TRBD1 (6 bases). The V gene lost 0 bases and the J gene lost 1 base, with 10 bases spanning the gap. CDR1 SGDLS and CDR2 YYNGEE come from the germline V gene. This CDR3 has 16 residues.

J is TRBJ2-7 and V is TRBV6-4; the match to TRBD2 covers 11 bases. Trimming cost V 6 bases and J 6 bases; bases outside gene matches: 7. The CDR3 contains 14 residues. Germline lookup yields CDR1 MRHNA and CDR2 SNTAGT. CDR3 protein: CASRATGTSGEQYF. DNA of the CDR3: TGTGCCAGCAGAGCCACCGGGACTAGCGGCGAGCAGTACTTC.

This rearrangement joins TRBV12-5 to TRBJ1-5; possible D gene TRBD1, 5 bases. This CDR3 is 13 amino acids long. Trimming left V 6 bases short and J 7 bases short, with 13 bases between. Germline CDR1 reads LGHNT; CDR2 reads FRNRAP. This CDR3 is CASGRPGNQPQHF. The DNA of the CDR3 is TGTGCTAGTGGGCGTCCAGGGAACCAGCCCCAGCATTTT.

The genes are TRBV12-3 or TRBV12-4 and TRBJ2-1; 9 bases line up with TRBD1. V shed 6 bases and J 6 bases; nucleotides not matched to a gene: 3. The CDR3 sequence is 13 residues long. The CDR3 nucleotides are TGTGCCAGCAGCCCGGGACAGGGCAATGAGCAGTTCTTC. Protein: CASSPGQGNEQFF.

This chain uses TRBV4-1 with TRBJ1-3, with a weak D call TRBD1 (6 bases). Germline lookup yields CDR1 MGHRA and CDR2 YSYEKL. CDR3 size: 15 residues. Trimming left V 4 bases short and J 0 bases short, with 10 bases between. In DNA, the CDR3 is TGCGCCAGCAGCCGTGGGACAAGCTCTGGAAACACCATATATTTT. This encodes CASSRGTSSGNTIYF.

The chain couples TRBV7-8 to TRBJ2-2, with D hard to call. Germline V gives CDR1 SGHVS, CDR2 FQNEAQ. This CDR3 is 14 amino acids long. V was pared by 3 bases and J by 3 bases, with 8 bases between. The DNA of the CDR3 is TGTGCCAGCAGCTTTAGATCGGACACCGGGGAGCTGTTTTTT. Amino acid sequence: CASSFRSDTGELFF. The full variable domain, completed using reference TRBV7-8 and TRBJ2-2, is GAGVSQSPRYKVAKRGQDVALRCDPISGHVSLFWYQQALGQGPEFLTYFQNEAQLDKSGLPSDRFFAERPEGSVSTLKIQRTQQEDSAVYLCASSFRSDTGELFFGEGSRLTVL.

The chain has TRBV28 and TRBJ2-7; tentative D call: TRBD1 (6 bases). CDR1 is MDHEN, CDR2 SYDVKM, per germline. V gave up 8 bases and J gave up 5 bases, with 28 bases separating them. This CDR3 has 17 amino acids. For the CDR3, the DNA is TGTGCCAGCCCTCGGGCAGGGGAACTACCAGGGTACGACGAGCAGTACTTC. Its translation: CASPRAGELPGYDEQYF.

The CDR3 DNA sequence: TGCGCCAGTACAGCGAACACTGAAGCTTTCTTT. It encodes CASTANTEAFF. The rearrangement uses TRBV10-2 and TRBJ1-1; D gene uncertain. In germline, CDR1 is WSHSY, CDR2 SAAADI. V was trimmed by 9 bases and J by 1 base, leaving 6 bases between them. The CDR3 consists of 11 residues.

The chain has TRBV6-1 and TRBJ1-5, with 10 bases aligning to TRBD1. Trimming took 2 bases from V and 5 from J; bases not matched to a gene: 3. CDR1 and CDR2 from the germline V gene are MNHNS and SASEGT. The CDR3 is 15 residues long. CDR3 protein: CASSETGTGDQPQHF. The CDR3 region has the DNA TGTGCCAGCAGTGAAACCGGGACAGGGGATCAGCCCCAGCATTTT.

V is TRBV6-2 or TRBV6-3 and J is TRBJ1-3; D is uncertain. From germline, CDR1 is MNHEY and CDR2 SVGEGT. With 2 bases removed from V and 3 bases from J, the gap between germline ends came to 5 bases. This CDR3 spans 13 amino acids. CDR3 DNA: TGTGCCAGCAGTTACGCGGGTGGAAACACCATATATTTT. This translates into CASSYAGGNTIYF.

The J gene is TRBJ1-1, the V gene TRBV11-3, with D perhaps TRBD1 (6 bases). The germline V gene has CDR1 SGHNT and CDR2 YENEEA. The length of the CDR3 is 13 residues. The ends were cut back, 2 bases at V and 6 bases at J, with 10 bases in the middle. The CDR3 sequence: CASSLNRAAEAFF. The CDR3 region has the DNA TGTGCCAGCAGCTTAAACAGGGCGGCTGAAGCTTTCTTT. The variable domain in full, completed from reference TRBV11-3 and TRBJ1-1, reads EAGVVQSPRYKIIEKKQPVAFWCNPISGHNTLYWYLQNLGQGPELLIRYENEEAVDDSQLPKDRFSAERLKGVDSTLKIQPAELGDSAVYLCASSLNRAAEAFFGQGTRLTVV.

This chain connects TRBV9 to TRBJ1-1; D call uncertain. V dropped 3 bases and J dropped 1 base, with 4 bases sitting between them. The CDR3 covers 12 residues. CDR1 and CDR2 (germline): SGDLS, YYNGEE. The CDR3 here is CASSGRNTEAFF. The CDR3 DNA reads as TGTGCCAGCAGCGGGAGGAACACTGAAGCTTTCTTT.

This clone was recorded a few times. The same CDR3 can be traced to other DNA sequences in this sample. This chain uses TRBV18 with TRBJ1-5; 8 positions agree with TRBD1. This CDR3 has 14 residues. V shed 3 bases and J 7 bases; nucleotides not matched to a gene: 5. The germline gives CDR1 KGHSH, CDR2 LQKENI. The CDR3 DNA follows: TGTGCCAGCTCACCCGACAGGGGAGGCCAGCCCCAGCATTTT. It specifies CASSPDRGGQPQHF.